Shown below are 18 T cell receptor beta chains from a single sample sequenced in a study of blood T cell repertoires in COVID-19. Produced via immunoSEQ multiplex PCR; TCRdb's table is partial and in-frame only. The table records under 300,000 clones, nearly 90% of them present only once. Material: PBMCs or T cells enriched from blood (not recorded which). The receptor source for this set is a woman between 55 and 75 years old who had recovered from COVID-19.

This clone was seen only once. This sequence joins TRBV12-5 and TRBJ2-2; TRBD1 might be the D (6 bases). V was trimmed by 7 bases and J by 0 bases, leaving 21 bases between them. This CDR3 is 18 amino acids long. In germline, CDR1 is LGHNT, CDR2 FRNRAP. CDR3 region: CASVPQALDSANTGELFF. The CDR3 DNA follows: TGTGCTAGTGTTCCCCAAGCGTTGGACAGTGCGAACACCGGGGAGCTGTTTTTT.

In this sample, this clone turned up once. The J gene is TRBJ2-3, the V gene TRBV10-3; the D gene is possibly TRBD2 (7 bases). CDR3 length: 14 residues. The ends were cut back, 2 bases at V and 5 bases at J, with 11 bases in the middle. CDR1 and CDR2 (germline): ENHRY, SYGVKD. DNA for the CDR3: TGTGCCATCAGTGAGCGGGGGGCGGGAGATACGCAGTATTTT. Translating gives CAISERGAGDTQYF.

This chain connects TRBV5-5 to TRBJ1-1; D is unresolved. This CDR3 contains 15 residues. V lost 0 bases and J lost 5, with 14 bases in between. The germline gives CDR1 SGHKS, CDR2 YYEKEE (reference sequence). The CDR3 DNA reads TGTGCCAGCAGCTTGGCGTTCGGGGTCCAGACTGAAGCTTTCTTT. As protein: CASSLAFGVQTEAFF. Full variable domain (outside the CDR3, taken from reference TRBV5-5 and TRBJ1-1): DAGVTQSPTHLIKTRGQQVTLRCSPISGHKSVSWYQQVLGQGPQFIFQYYEKEERGRGNFPDRFSARQFPNYSSELNVNALLLGDSALYLCASSLAFGVQTEAFFGQGTRLTVV.

CDR3 protein: CATSLFSTVYNEQFF. In DNA form, the CDR3 reads TGTGCCACCAGCTTGTTCTCGACTGTCTACAATGAGCAGTTCTTC. The rearrangement links TRBV15 to TRBJ2-1, with D hard to call. The CDR3 totals 15 residues. Germline V gene data show CDR1 as LNHNV and CDR2 as YYDKDF (reference sequence). V dropped 5 bases and J dropped 3 bases, with 14 bases sitting between them.

The rearrangement links TRBV5-1 to TRBJ2-1; TRBD2 matches at 7 bases. The germline gives CDR1 SGHRS, CDR2 YFSETQ. The V gene end was trimmed by 4 bases and the J gene end by 6 bases; junction bases not matched to a gene: 16. CDR3 length: 17 residues. The CDR3 DNA sequence: TGCGCCAGCAGCAGTCGTCCGGGACTACCTAATCTCAATGAGCAGTTCTTC. This translates into CASSSRPGLPNLNEQFF.

In this sample, this clone turned up a few times. CDR3 in amino acids: CASSLALTGGGQYF. CDR3 in DNA: TGTGCCAGCAGCTTAGCCTTGACTGGGGGCGGGCAGTACTTC. This chain joins TRBV7-9 and TRBJ2-7; D is perhaps TRBD1 (6 bases). Per the germline V gene, CDR1 is SEHNR and CDR2 is FQNEAQ (reference sequence). This CDR3 is 14 amino acids long. The germline V and J ends were trimmed by 0 bases and 9 bases, with 15 bases remaining between them. The entire variable domain, with the rest obtained from reference TRBV7-9 and TRBJ2-7, is as follows: DTGVSQNPRHKITKRGQNVTFRCDPISEHNRLYWYRQTLGQGPEFLTYFQNEAQLEKSRLLSDRFSAERPKGSFSTLEIQRTEQGDSAMYLCASSLALTGGGQYFGPGTRLTVT.

The rearrangement joins TRBV27 to TRBJ2-2; D gene unclear. This CDR3 spans 16 amino acids. The V and J ends lost 5 bases and 0 bases respectively, with 13 bases between them. Germline values: CDR1 MNHEY, CDR2 SMNVEV (reference sequence). CDR3 bases: TGTGCCAGCAGTCTGCTAGAGTGGGCGAACACCGGGGAGCTGTTTTTT. Protein: CASSLLEWANTGELFF.

The chain is built from TRBV9 and TRBJ2-5; no clear D gene. Germline CDR1 SGDLS, CDR2 YYNGEE. The germline V and J ends were trimmed by 2 bases and 3 bases, with 8 bases remaining between them. The CDR3 is 13 residues long. The CDR3 protein is CASSVGSEETQYF. The CDR3 DNA reads as TGTGCCAGCAGCGTTGGCAGCGAAGAGACCCAGTACTTC.

The chain couples TRBV7-3 to TRBJ2-1, with TRBD2 matching 12 bases. Per germline, CDR1 SGHTA and CDR2 FQGTGA. V was pared by 4 bases and J by 3 bases, with 1 base of the junction left unmatched. The CDR3 is 15 residues long. Here the CDR3 reads CASSSTSGSYNEQFF. The CDR3 bases are TGTGCCAGCAGCTCGACTAGCGGGAGCTACAATGAGCAGTTCTTC.

V and J are TRBV5-1 and TRBJ2-1; D gene unclear. The ends were cut back, 0 bases at V and 0 bases at J, with 13 bases in the middle. From germline, CDR1 is SGHRS and CDR2 YFSETQ. This CDR3 has 17 amino acids. Here the CDR3 DNA reads TGCGCCAGCAGCTTGGTTTCACGGAGTTTCTCCTACAATGAGCAGTTCTTC. This encodes CASSLVSRSFSYNEQFF.

The V gene is TRBV15, the J gene TRBJ1-3; D gene unclear. Trimming left V 5 bases short and J 4 bases short, with 15 bases between. Germline V gene sequence: CDR1 LNHNV, CDR2 YYDKDF (reference sequence). This CDR3 region has 15 residues. CDR3 coding DNA: TGTGCCACCAGCCCTGACCGGGTCGAGGGAAACACCATATATTTT. Protein sequence: CATSPDRVEGNTIYF.

With regard to this clone: One end of the junction fails to match germline, which may point to a read error. The rearrangement uses TRBV28 and TRBJ2-7; D not certain. Germline assignment: CDR1 MDHEN and CDR2 SYDVKM. The CDR3 consists of 14 residues. The DNA for the CDR3 is TGTGCCAGCAGTGGCACTAACCCCTCCCACGAGCAGTACTTC. The encoded protein is CASSGTNPSHEQYF. The complete variable domain, with remaining parts taken from reference TRBV28 and TRBJ2-7, reads DVKVTQSSRYLVKRTGEKVFLECVQDMDHENMFWYRQDPGLGLRLIYFSYDVKMKEKGDIPEGYSVSREKKERFSLILESASTNQTSMYLCASSGTNPSHEQYFGPGTRLTVT.

The chain employs TRBV14 and TRBJ1-1; D is unclear. Germline V gene sequence: CDR1 SGHDN, CDR2 FVKESK. V was cut by 1 base and J by 5 bases, with 8 bases left in between. The CDR3 totals 13 residues. This CDR3 reads CASSQGWATEAFF. The CDR3, as DNA: TGTGCCAGCAGCCAAGGTTGGGCAACTGAAGCTTTCTTT.

The gene calls are TRBV4-1 and TRBJ2-3, with 11 bases aligning to TRBD2. The CDR3 is made up of 17 amino acids. Trimming cost V 4 bases and J 3 bases; bases outside gene matches: 9. The germline CDR1 and CDR2 sequences are MGHRA and YSYEKL. The CDR3 coding sequence is TGCGCCAGCAGCCCGTATACTAGCGGGAGAGGAACAGATACGCAGTATTTT. Amino acids: CASSPYTSGRGTDTQYF.

This rearrangement joins TRBV5-1 to TRBJ2-3, with TRBD2 matching 10 bases. Germline V CDR1 and CDR2: SGHRS, YFSETQ. V lost 8 bases, J lost 3 bases, and 9 bases stayed unmatched. CDR3 length: 15 amino acids. CDR3 DNA sequence: TGCGCCAGTCGGAATGGGACTAGCGTGACAGATACGCAGTATTTT. Its protein product is CASRNGTSVTDTQYF. Filled out from reference TRBV5-1 and TRBJ2-3, the complete variable domain reads KAGVTQTPRYLIKTRGQQVTLSCSPISGHRSVSWYQQTPGQGLQFLFEYFSETQRNKGNFPGRFSGRQFSNSRSEMNVSTLELGDSALYLCASRNGTSVTDTQYFGPGTRLTVL.

The chain uses TRBV7-9 and TRBJ1-3; 8 positions agree with TRBD1. The CDR3 is 17 residues long. Germline V lookup: CDR1 SEHNR, CDR2 FQNEAQ (reference sequence). Germline trimming cut 4 bases from V and 4 bases from J; bases unmatched to any gene: 12. The CDR3 loop reads CASSSRQGSFLGNTIYF. The CDR3 bases are TGTGCCAGCAGCTCCAGACAGGGGTCGTTTCTCGGAAACACCATATATTTT. The full variable domain, in which reference TRBV7-9 and TRBJ1-3 provide the parts outside the CDR3, is DTGVSQNPRHKITKRGQNVTFRCDPISEHNRLYWYRQTLGQGPEFLTYFQNEAQLEKSRLLSDRFSAERPKGSFSTLEIQRTEQGDSAMYLCASSSRQGSFLGNTIYFGEGSWLTVV.

The DNA of the CDR3 is TGTGCCAGCAGCGCTGGACAGCCGTATTTATATGGCTACACCTTC. Translating it yields CASSAGQPYLYGYTF. The rearrangement uses TRBV2 and TRBJ1-2; D possibly corresponds to TRBD1 (6 bases). The CDR3 covers 15 residues. V was trimmed by 6 bases and J by 5 bases, leaving 19 bases between them. The V gene's germline CDR1 is SNHLY and CDR2 FYNNEI.

V gene TRBV5-6 combines with J gene TRBJ1-6; 7 nucleotides agree with TRBD1. The CDR3 is 16 residues long. Germline loops: CDR1 SGHDT, CDR2 YYEEEE. The V and J ends lost 4 bases and 4 bases, in that order; junction bases with no gene match: 8. CDR3 amino acids: CASSGGQPDYNSPLHF. Here the CDR3 DNA reads TGTGCCAGCAGCGGGGGACAGCCTGATTATAATTCACCCCTCCACTTT.